The clone carrying this T cell receptor beta chain was detected once. Its antigen is as yet unknown. These data originate in a study of cytomegalovirus exposure and HLA in healthy donors. CDR3 size: 15 residues. Unmatched junction bases numbered 1, after V lost 0 bases and J lost 6 bases. Germline CDR1 and CDR2: LNHNV and YYDKDF (reference sequence). Study-wide points: For TCR beta chains, V- and J-gene trimming was later linked to a missense DCLRE1C variant. The study recorded about 160 TCR beta chains that were cytomegalovirus-associated. Compared with the roughly 700-donor mean, an Asian-associated ancestry cluster reportedly had fewer N-insertions, according to a later analysis.

PCR used 60 Vbeta primers and 13 Jbeta primers. In the source study's methods: Counted up in a later analysis, unique TCR beta chains came to about 80 million, with about 9.9 million shared. Using immunoSEQ multiplex PCR, the repertoire was profiled, and TCRdb retains in-frame clones only, with some absent. That table furnishes V, J and clone size, whereas the DNA furnished D and trimming. The repertoire holds about 190,000 clones, with approximately 80% as singletons. Sequencing input: PBMCs. This sequence joins TRBV15 and TRBJ2-1; TRBD2 aligns across 11 bases. The TCR was taken from a male donor in good health and CMV-seronegative. The DNA of the CDR3 is TGTGCCACCAGCAGAGATGGGACTAGCGGCAATGAGCAGTTCTTC. It is translated as CATSRDGTSGNEQFF.